This T cell receptor beta chain came from a study of cytomegalovirus exposure and HLA in healthy donors. Overall study: For the roughly 370 genotyped donors, approximately 82% fell within the Caucasian-associated ancestry cluster.

The CDR3 runs to 12 residues. V was trimmed by 4 bases and J by 3 bases, leaving 10 bases between them. The germline CDR1 and CDR2 sequences are SQVTM and ANQGSEA. PCR was performed using 60 Vbeta and 13 Jbeta primers. TCRdb's copy holds only in-frame clones and misses some; the assay was immunoSEQ multiplex PCR. Its listing shows about 200,000 clones. The TCR comes from a boy younger than 18 in good health and CMV-seronegative. Sequencing was carried out using PBMCs. The chain has TRBV29-1 and TRBJ2-7; no clear D. Here the CDR3 reads CSVGNSFYEQYF. The CDR3 region has the DNA TGCAGCGTTGGGAACAGTTTCTACGAGCAGTACTTC.